The 24 T cell receptor beta chains below were found in one sample sequenced in a study of T and B cells in COVID-19 patients (dated by TCRdb to the early 2020s). Genomic DNA extracted from blood, in amounts of 250-500 ng, served as the starting material for amplifying TRB repertoires. The sequencing machine was an Illumina MiSeq. TRB rearrangements were amplified by multiplex PCR with BIOMED2 TRB-A/B primer pools. TCRdb reanalyzed the raw reads on its own, using fastp at Q25 for trimming and MiXCR for clone calling, and kept in-frame beta chains. Each entry merges the rows of one CDR3 protein and shows their most common DNA and genes. This sample lists thousands of distinct CDR3 sequences; roughly 26% were detected once. Approximately 12% of the sample is in the top ten clones. Sequences were obtained from blood. These TCRs come from a human donor with active COVID-19.

The chain couples TRBV9 to TRBJ2-3; D may be TRBD1 (6 bases). Trimming pared 2 bases from V and 12 bases from J, leaving 19 bases between. This CDR3 is 14 amino acids long. Germline V CDR1 and CDR2: SGDLS, YYNGEE. This chain's CDR3 is CASSVFYRDISQYF. The CDR3 bases are TGTGCCAGCAGCGTGTTCTACCGGGACATCTCCCAGTATTTT.

In this sample, this clonotype turned up many times. J is TRBJ2-1 and V is TRBV6-2 or TRBV6-3; D gene unclear. Trimming removed 2 bases at V and 7 bases at J, with 12 bases between. The CDR3 runs 14 residues. Germline V gene lookup returns CDR1 MNHEY and CDR2 SVGEGT. CDR3 nucleotide sequence: TGTGCCAGCAGTTACCTTATGGGGATTAATGAGCAGTTCTTC. It is translated as CASSYLMGINEQFF.

The rearrangement joins TRBV27 to TRBJ1-5, with D possibly being TRBD1 (5 bases). V was pared by 6 bases and J by 1 base, with 10 bases between. The CDR3 contains 14 residues. Germline V gene data show CDR1 as MNHEY and CDR2 as SMNVEV (reference sequence). CDR3 DNA sequence: TGTGCCAGCAGGCAAGGACACAGCAATCAGCCCCAGCATTTT. Translation gives CASRQGHSNQPQHF.

In its sample, this clonotype is medium-sized. CDR3 coding DNA: TGTGCCAGCAGCTTGTTGACGTTTAACAATGAGCAGTTCTTC. It encodes CASSLLTFNNEQFF. The chain combines TRBV5-6 with TRBJ2-1; D call uncertain. Trimming shortened V by 1 base and J by 5 bases, and 10 bases separated the two germline ends. Germline lookup yields CDR1 SGHDT and CDR2 YYEEEE. There are 14 residues in the CDR3.

This clonotype counts as large (0.1 to 1%). This chain uses TRBV13 with TRBJ2-1; D call uncertain. Between the trimmed V and J ends, which lost 3 bases and 4 bases, there was a span of 7 bases. The CDR3 totals 13 residues. Germline V gene lookup returns CDR1 PRHDT and CDR2 FYEKMQ (reference sequence). CDR3 sequence (DNA): TGTGCCAGCAGCTTCGGAAGGTACAATGAGCAGTTCTTC. Protein product: CASSFGRYNEQFF.

V gene TRBV4-2 combines with J gene TRBJ2-3; 11 bases are shared with TRBD2. Germline CDR1 LGHNA, CDR2 YNFKEQ. This CDR3 comprises 16 residues. With 2 bases clipped from V and 5 bases from J, the junction kept 6 bases outside the gene matches. Here the CDR3 DNA reads TGTGCCAGCAGCCAAACTAGCGGGAGCGGTAGAGATACGCAGTATTTT. Its protein is CASSQTSGSGRDTQYF.

The V call is TRBV2, the J call TRBJ1-5; 10 bases are shared with TRBD1. Germline V gene sequence: CDR1 SNHLY, CDR2 FYNNEI. The CDR3 contains 15 residues. J gave up 7 bases and V 5 bases, and 8 bases lay outside the gene matches. CDR3 amino acids: CASSPDRGLRQPQHF. The CDR3 nucleotides are TGTGCCAGCAGTCCCGACAGGGGGCTACGGCAGCCCCAGCATTTT.

The V and J genes are TRBV5-1 and TRBJ2-7; 7 bases match TRBD2. Germline V CDR1 and CDR2: SGHRS, YFSETQ. The CDR3 has 13 residues. V shed 0 bases, J shed 6 bases, and the junction held 3 bases outside the gene matches. The CDR3 sequence: CASSLEPGGEQYF. The CDR3 DNA is TGCGCCAGCAGCTTGGAACCGGGAGGCGAGCAGTACTTC. The variable domain in full, completed from reference TRBV5-1 and TRBJ2-7, reads KAGVTQTPRYLIKTRGQQVTLSCSPISGHRSVSWYQQTPGQGLQFLFEYFSETQRNKGNFPGRFSGRQFSNSRSEMNVSTLELGDSALYLCASSLEPGGEQYFGPGTRLTVT.

The CDR3 sequence: CASSVSPGLAGGGTGELFF. For the CDR3, the DNA is TGCGCCAGCAGCGTCTCCCCGGGACTAGCGGGAGGAGGTACCGGGGAGCTGTTTTTT. The genes are TRBV5-1 and TRBJ2-2; 15 bases align to TRBD2. With 4 bases clipped from V and 5 bases from J, the junction kept 12 bases outside the gene matches. The germline gives CDR1 SGHRS, CDR2 YFSETQ. CDR3 length: 19 amino acids.

By sample fraction, this clonotype is large. The chain recombines TRBV6-6 with TRBJ2-1, with a tentative D call TRBD1 (7 bases). Trimming pared 0 bases from V and 6 bases from J, leaving 18 bases between. The CDR3 sequence is 17 residues long. Germline CDR1 MNHNY, CDR2 SVGAGI (reference sequence). CDR3 DNA sequence: TGTGCCAGCAGTTACTCATCGGCGGTCCAGGGGGGCAATGAGCAGTTCTTC. Translated, it gives CASSYSSAVQGGNEQFF.

Relative to its sample, this clonotype is medium-sized. V is TRBV19 and J is TRBJ2-3; the D gene is possibly TRBD2 (7 bases). The germline V gene encodes CDR1 LNHDA and CDR2 SQIVND (reference sequence). V shed 1 base and J shed 6 bases, with 17 bases lying between them. This CDR3 is built from 16 residues. As DNA, the CDR3 is TGTGCCAGTAGTATAGGAGGGGGGGCCCGGTGGGATACGCAGTATTTT. Translated: CASSIGGGARWDTQYF.

This clonotype was seen at least ten times. J is TRBJ1-1 and V is TRBV6-5; D is undetermined. V lost 7 bases, J lost 7 bases, and 13 bases lay in between. This CDR3 is 12 amino acids long. Germline V gene lookup returns CDR1 MNHEY and CDR2 SVGAGI. As DNA, the CDR3 is TGTGCCAGCACCGATACTAAGTTTGAAGCTTTCTTT. Its protein product is CASTDTKFEAFF.

The CDR3 region has the DNA TGCAGCGTGCGGGTGAACGAGCAGTACTTC. Its protein product is CSVRVNEQYF. The rearrangement joins TRBV29-1 to TRBJ2-7, with D perhaps matching TRBD2 (5 bases). The germline V gene encodes CDR1 SQVTM and CDR2 ANQGSEA. V was trimmed by 6 bases and J by 5 bases, leaving 8 bases between them. This CDR3 spans 10 amino acids.

This clonotype was observed a few times. The chain carries TRBV4-3 and TRBJ2-7; D is perhaps TRBD2 (5 bases). Germline CDR1 and CDR2: LGHNA and YSLEER. The CDR3 runs 14 residues. V lost 0 bases, J lost 4 bases, and 10 bases lay in between. The CDR3 sequence: CASSQDLLGYEQYF. The CDR3 region has the DNA TGCGCCAGCAGCCAAGACTTACTAGGATACGAGCAGTACTTC.

The chain's CDR3 is CASNGRVRSEANVLTF. In DNA, the CDR3 is TGTGCCAGTAACGGCAGGGTAAGGTCTGAAGCCAACGTCCTGACTTTC. The J gene is TRBJ2-6, the V gene TRBV19, with a possible D match to TRBD1 (5 bases). Germline V gives CDR1 LNHDA, CDR2 SQIVND (reference sequence). The CDR3 consists of 16 residues. Trimming took off 7 bases at V and 7 bases at J, with 20 bases between the two ends.

Points on this clonotype: A junction boundary mismatches the germline segment, possibly from a read error. J is TRBJ2-2 and V is TRBV5-6, with 9 bases matching TRBD1. This CDR3 is built from 16 residues. CDR1 and CDR2 (germline): SGHDT, YYEEEE. The chain's CDR3 is CAGSLPRTGASGELFF. The CDR3 coding sequence is TGTGCCGGCAGCTTGCCAAGGACAGGGGCGTCCGGGGAGCTGTTTTTT.

This clonotype is medium-sized (0.01 to 0.1%) within its sample. The CDR3 sequence is CASSLRGPSADEQFF. CDR3 DNA sequence: TGTGCCAGCAGTCTCCGGGGCCCGTCCGCCGATGAGCAGTTCTTC. The rearrangement links TRBV27 to TRBJ2-1, with D perhaps being TRBD1 or TRBD2 (5 bases each). Trimming cost V 5 bases and J 8 bases, with 19 bases left between them. This CDR3 region has 15 residues. Germline V gives CDR1 MNHEY, CDR2 SMNVEV (reference sequence).

V is TRBV19 and J is TRBJ2-3; tentative D call: TRBD2 (6 bases). The V end was cut by 7 bases, the J end by 4 bases, with 15 bases between. The CDR3 contains 14 residues. Germline-derived CDR1 and CDR2 are LNHDA and SQIVND (reference sequence). CDR3 protein: CASISLASPDTQYF. CDR3 bases: TGTGCCAGTATCTCTCTAGCGTCCCCAGATACGCAGTATTTT.

This clonotype qualifies as medium-sized (0.01 to 0.1%). Here the CDR3 reads CATSRSGTGPLGYTF. The CDR3, as DNA: TGTGCCACCAGCAGATCCGGGACAGGGCCTCTTGGCTACACCTTC. The chain couples TRBV15 to TRBJ1-2, with 9 bases identical to TRBD1. Germline V gene lookup returns CDR1 LNHNV and CDR2 YYDKDF (reference sequence). The CDR3 runs 15 residues. V was pared by 2 bases and J by 7 bases, with 8 bases of the junction left unmatched.

This clonotype was recorded at least ten times. This chain connects TRBV12-3 or TRBV12-4 to TRBJ1-5; maybe TRBD1 (5 bases). Trimming stripped 3 bases from V and 0 bases from J, with 15 bases between. The length of the CDR3 is 17 residues. DNA of the CDR3: TGTGCCAGCAGTTTCGGTCCTGCGGGGGTTAGCAATCAGCCCCAGCATTTT. It encodes CASSFGPAGVSNQPQHF.

This clonotype is medium-sized. The V call is TRBV10-3, the J call TRBJ2-3; D ambiguous. The CDR3 runs to 11 residues. Per the germline V gene, CDR1 is ENHRY and CDR2 is SYGVKD. The V end was cut by 11 bases, the J end by 5 bases, with 11 bases between. The CDR3 nucleotides are TGTGCCTCCCGTGCAGGAGATACGCAGTATTTT. Residues: CASRAGDTQYF.

By share, this clonotype ranks as medium-sized (0.01 to 0.1%). The chain couples TRBV30 to TRBJ1-2, with TRBD1 matching 7 bases. This CDR3 comprises 15 residues. The ends lost 0 bases at V and 3 bases at J; junction bases unmatched: 7. Per germline, CDR1 GTSNPN and CDR2 SVGIG (reference sequence). CDR3 DNA sequence: TGTGCCTGGAGTGTAGGTGGAGGGGGCTACTATGGCTACACCTTC. As protein: CAWSVGGGGYYGYTF.

The chain is built from TRBV5-6 and TRBJ1-5, with D possibly being TRBD1 (6 bases). The length of the CDR3 is 13 residues. Germline CDR1 is SGHDT and CDR2 is YYEEEE. V lost 4 bases to trimming and J lost 4 bases, with 9 bases between them. The CDR3 is CASSPGQNQPQHF. For the CDR3, the DNA is TGTGCCAGCAGCCCGGGACAAAATCAGCCCCAGCATTTT.

This clonotype is judged medium-sized. The genes are TRBV5-4 and TRBJ2-3, with D hard to call. Trimming removed 0 bases from V and 1 base from J, with 3 bases in between. The CDR3 extends over 13 amino acids. Per the germline V gene, CDR1 is SGHNT and CDR2 is YYREEE (reference sequence). The CDR3 region has the DNA TGTGCCAGCAGCTTGGCGGGCACAGATACGCAGTATTTT. It encodes CASSLAGTDTQYF.